This TCR beta chain was recorded in a study of molecular identifiers for immune sequencing clone quantification. Study in general: Split five ways in replicates, RNA from about 20,000 or 100,000 naive CD8 cells had four portions sequenced.

As for this clonotype: Its antigen is unidentified.

Whole-study findings and limits: Whereas clones above 20 RNA copies held under 1% of naive-cell molecules, they held over 98% of effector molecules.

The bulk TCR libraries were made with methods described before and with listed TCR primers. TCRdb fed the PCR reads into MiXCR, producing one record per CDR3 protein. The table shows hundreds of thousands of distinct CDR3 sequences, with roughly a quarter occurring only once. Trimming left V 1 base short and J 1 base short, with 8 bases between. The CDR3 is 15 residues long. Germline CDR1 reads SGHNT; CDR2 reads YENEEA. The sequencing sample was made of naive CD8+ T cells from blood, with Jurkat cell RNA spiked in. Described subset: FACS-sorted CD8+CD4-CCR7+CD45RA+ naive T cells. The J gene is TRBJ2-1, the V gene TRBV11-3; D unresolved. This receptor was identified in a human donor in good health. Some libraries in this study had Jurkat cell RNA spiked in. CDR3 in DNA: TGTGCCAGCAGCTTAGGAGCAAGTTCCTACAATGAGCAGTTCTTC. Its protein is CASSLGASSYNEQFF.